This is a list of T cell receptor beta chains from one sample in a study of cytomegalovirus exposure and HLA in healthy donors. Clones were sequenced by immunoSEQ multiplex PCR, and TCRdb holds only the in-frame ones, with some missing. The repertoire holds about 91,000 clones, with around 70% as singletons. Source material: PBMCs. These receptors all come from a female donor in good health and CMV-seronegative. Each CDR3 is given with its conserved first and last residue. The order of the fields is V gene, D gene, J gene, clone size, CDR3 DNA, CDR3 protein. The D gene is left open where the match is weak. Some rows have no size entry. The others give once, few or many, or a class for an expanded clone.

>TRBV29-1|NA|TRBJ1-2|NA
TGCAGCGTTGAAGCGAGTACTAACTATGGCTACACCTTC
CSVEASTNYGYTF
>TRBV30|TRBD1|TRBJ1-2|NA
TGTGCCTGGAGTGTAATATATGGACAGGGGGATGGCTACACCTTC
CAWSVIYGQGDGYTF
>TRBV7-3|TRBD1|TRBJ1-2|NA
TGTGCCAGCAGCTTGGGACAGGGGTTTGGCTACACCTTC
CASSLGQGFGYTF
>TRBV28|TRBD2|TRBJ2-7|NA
TGTGCCAGCAGCCCACTAGCGGGAGGGCACGAGCAGTACTTC
CASSPLAGGHEQYF
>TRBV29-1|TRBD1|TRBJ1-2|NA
TGCAGCGTAAGACAGGGGGCTAACTATGGCTACACCTTC
CSVRQGANYGYTF
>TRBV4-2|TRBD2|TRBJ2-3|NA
TGTGCCAGCAGCCAGCGTTTAGCGGGAGGCACAGATACGCAGTATTTT
CASSQRLAGGTDTQYF
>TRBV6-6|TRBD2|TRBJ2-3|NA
TGTGCCAGCAGGGGAGCGGGAGTGGATACGCAGTATTTT
CASRGAGVDTQYF
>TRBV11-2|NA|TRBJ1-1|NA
TGTGCCAGCAGGGGGCTCCTCACTGAAGCTTTCTTT
CASRGLLTEAFF
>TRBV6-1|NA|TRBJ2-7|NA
TGTGCCAGCAGTGGAGACAGAGCTTCCTCCTACGAGCAGTACTTC
CASSGDRASSYEQYF
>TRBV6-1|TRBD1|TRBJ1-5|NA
TGTGCCAGCAGTAAAGACAGGGTTCAGCCCCAGCATTTT
CASSKDRVQPQHF
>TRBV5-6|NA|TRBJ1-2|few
TGTGCCAGCAGCTTGGCAGGGGCGGGCTATGGCTACACCTTC
CASSLAGAGYGYTF
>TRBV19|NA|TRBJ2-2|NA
TGTGCCAGTAGTACCCGGGGGACCGGGGAGCTGTTTTTT
CASSTRGTGELFF
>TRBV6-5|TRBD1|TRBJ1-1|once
TGTGCCAGCAGTTACTCGGGACAGGGCACTGAAGCTTTCTTT
CASSYSGQGTEAFF